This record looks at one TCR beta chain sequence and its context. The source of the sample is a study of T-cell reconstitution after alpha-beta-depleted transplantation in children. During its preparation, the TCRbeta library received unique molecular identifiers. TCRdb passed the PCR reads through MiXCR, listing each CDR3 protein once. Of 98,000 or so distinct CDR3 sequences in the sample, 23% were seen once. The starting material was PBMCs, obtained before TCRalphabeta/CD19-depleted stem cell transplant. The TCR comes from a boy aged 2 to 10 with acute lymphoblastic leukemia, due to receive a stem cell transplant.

CDR3 sequence (DNA): TGCGCCAGCAGATCAGGGGCCGGGGAGCTGTTTTTT. Translation gives CASRSGAGELFF. The chain combines TRBV5-1 with TRBJ2-2; tentative D call: TRBD1 (6 bases). The CDR3 is made up of 12 amino acids. The germline gives CDR1 SGHRS, CDR2 YFSETQ. The ends were cut back, 5 bases at V and 6 bases at J, with 8 bases in the middle.